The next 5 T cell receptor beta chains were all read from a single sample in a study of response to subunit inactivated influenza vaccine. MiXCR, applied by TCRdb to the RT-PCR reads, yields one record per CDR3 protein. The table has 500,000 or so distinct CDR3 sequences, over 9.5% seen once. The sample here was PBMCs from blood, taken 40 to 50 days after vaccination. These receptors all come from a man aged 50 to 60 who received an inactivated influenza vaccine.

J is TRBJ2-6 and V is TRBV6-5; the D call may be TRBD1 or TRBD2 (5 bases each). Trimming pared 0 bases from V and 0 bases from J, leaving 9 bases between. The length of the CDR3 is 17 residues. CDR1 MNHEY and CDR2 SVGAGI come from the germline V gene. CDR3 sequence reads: CASSYSGPHSGANVLTF. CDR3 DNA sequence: TGTGCCAGCAGTTACTCGGGACCTCACTCTGGGGCCAACGTCCTGACTTTC.

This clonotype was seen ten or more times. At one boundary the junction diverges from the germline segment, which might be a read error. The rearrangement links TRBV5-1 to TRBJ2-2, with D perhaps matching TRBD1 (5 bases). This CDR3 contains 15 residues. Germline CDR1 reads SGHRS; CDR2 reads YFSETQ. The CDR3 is CASSFGRANSGELFF. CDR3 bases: TGCGCCAGCAGCTTTGGCAGGGCGAACAGCGGGGAGCTGTTTTTT.

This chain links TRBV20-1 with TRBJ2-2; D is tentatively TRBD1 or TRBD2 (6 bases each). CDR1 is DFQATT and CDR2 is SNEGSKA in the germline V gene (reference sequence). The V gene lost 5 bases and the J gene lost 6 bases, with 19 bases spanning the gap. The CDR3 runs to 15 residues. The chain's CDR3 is CSASRGTTGPGELFF. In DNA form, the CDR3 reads TGCAGTGCTTCCCGGGGGACAACCGGACCCGGGGAGCTGTTTTTT.

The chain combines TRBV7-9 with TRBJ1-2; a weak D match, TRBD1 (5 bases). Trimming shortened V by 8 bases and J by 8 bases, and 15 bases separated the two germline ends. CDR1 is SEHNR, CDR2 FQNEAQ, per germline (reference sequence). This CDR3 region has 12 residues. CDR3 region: CASLGGGDGYTF. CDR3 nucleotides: TGTGCCAGCTTAGGAGGTGGGGACGGCTACACCTTC.

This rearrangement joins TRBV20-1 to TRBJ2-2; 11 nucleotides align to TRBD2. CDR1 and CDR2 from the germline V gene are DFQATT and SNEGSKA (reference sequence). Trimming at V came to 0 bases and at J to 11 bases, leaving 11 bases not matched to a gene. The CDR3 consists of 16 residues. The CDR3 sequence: CSARDGTSGRPLELFF. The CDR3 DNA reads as TGCAGTGCTAGAGATGGGACTAGCGGTCGCCCGTTAGAGCTGTTTTTT.